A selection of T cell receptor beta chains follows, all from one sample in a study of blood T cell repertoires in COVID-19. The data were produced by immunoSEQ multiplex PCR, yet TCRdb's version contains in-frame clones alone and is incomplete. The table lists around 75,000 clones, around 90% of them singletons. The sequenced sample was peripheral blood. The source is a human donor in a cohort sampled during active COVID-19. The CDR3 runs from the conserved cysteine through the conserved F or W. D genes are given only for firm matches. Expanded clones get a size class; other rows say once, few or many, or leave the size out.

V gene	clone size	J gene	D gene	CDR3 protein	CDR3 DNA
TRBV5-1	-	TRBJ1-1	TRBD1	CASSLGQGAKAFF	TGCGCCAGCAGCTTGGGACAGGGGGCGAAAGCTTTCTTT
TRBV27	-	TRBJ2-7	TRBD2	CASSLVAGGIYEQYF	TGTGCCAGCAGTTTAGTAGCGGGAGGCATCTACGAGCAGTACTTC
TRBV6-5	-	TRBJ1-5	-	CASSTGRGVNQPQHF	TGTGCCAGCAGCACCGGTCGGGGAGTAAATCAGCCCCAGCATTTT
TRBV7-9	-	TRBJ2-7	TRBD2	CASSLALAGEREQYF	TGTGCCAGCAGCTTAGCTTTAGCGGGAGAACGCGAGCAGTACTTC
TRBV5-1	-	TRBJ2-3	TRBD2	CASSLAGELTNTQYF	TGCGCCAGCAGCCTAGCGGGGGAGTTAACAAATACGCAGTATTTT
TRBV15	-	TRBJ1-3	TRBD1	CATSHGTGFLGPGNTIYF	TGTGCCACCAGCCATGGGACAGGGTTTCTGGGCCCTGGAAACACCATATATTTT
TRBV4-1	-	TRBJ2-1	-	CASSQVRGTRNNEQFF	TGCGCCAGCAGCCAAGTTCGCGGGACTCGAAACAATGAGCAGTTCTTC
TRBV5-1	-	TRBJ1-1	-	CASSFSGKDTEAFF	TGCGCCAGCAGCTTTTCAGGGAAGGACACTGAAGCTTTCTTT
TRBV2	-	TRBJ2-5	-	CASSEDGVPRETQYF	TGTGCCAGCAGTGAAGACGGTGTCCCGCGGGAGACCCAGTACTTC
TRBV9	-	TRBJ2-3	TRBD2	CASSVAGGNTDTQYF	TGTGCCAGCAGCGTAGCGGGAGGAAACACAGATACGCAGTATTTT
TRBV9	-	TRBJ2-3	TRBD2	CASSVWGGGAADTQYF	TGTGCCAGCAGCGTATGGGGCGGGGGGGCCGCAGATACGCAGTATTTT
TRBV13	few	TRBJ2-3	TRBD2	CASSPQFSGGGTDTQYF	TGTGCCAGCAGCCCCCAGTTTAGCGGGGGGGGCACAGATACGCAGTATTTT
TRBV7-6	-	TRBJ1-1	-	CASSLTGGTEAFF	TGTGCCAGCAGCTTGACGGGGGGCACTGAAGCTTTCTTT
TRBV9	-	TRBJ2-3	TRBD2	CASSRSGGAPDTQYF	TGTGCCAGCAGCCGGAGCGGGGGGGCACCAGATACGCAGTATTTT
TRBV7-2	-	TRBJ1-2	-	CASSLSYSSGYTF	TGTGCCAGCAGCTTAAGTTACAGTTCTGGCTACACCTTC
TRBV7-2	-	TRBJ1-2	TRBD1	CASSFTGQNYGYTF	TGTGCCAGCAGCTTTACGGGACAGAACTATGGCTACACCTTC
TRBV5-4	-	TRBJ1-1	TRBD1	CASSARQGSGTEAFF	TGTGCCAGCAGCGCTCGACAGGGTAGCGGCACTGAAGCTTTCTTT
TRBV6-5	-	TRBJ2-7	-	CASTLDRYEQYF	TGTGCCAGCACCTTAGACAGGTACGAGCAGTACTTC
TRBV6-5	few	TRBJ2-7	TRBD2	CASSRTSGTYEQYF	TGTGCCAGCAGTCGGACTAGCGGTACCTACGAGCAGTACTTC
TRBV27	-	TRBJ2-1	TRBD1	CASSLSFGTGVRLEQFF	TGTGCCAGCAGTTTAAGCTTCGGGACAGGGGTTCGGCTTGAGCAGTTCTTC
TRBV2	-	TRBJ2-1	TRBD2	CASRREVYNEQFF	TGTGCCAGCAGGCGGGAGGTCTACAATGAGCAGTTCTTC
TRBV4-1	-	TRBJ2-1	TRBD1	CASSPLYPGQGLHEQFF	TGCGCCAGCAGCCCTTTATATCCGGGACAGGGCCTCCATGAGCAGTTCTTC
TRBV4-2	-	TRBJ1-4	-	CASSQESSTGGYNEKLFF	TGTGCCAGCAGCCAAGAAAGTTCGACTGGGGGGTATAATGAAAAACTGTTTTTT
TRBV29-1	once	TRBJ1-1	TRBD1	CSVAPTGGPMNTEAFF	TGCAGCGTCGCACCCACAGGGGGCCCCATGAACACTGAAGCTTTCTTT
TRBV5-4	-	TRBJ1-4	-	CASSFQGRGGVNEKLFF	TGTGCCAGCAGCTTTCAAGGGAGAGGGGGGGTAAATGAAAAACTGTTTTTT